Listed below are T cell receptor beta chains from one sample, sequenced in a study of T cell responses to AZD1222 COVID-19 vaccine. Profiling relied on immunoSEQ multiplex PCR, and the TCRdb table lists in-frame clones only, not all of them. This sample has about 30,000 clones, with roughly nine tenths found just once. The sample in question was peripheral blood, obtained on day 0 of AZD1222 vaccination. The receptors were sampled from an adult in good health. CDR3s include the opening cysteine and the closing phenylalanine or tryptophan. The order of the fields is D gene, clone size, V gene, J gene, CDR3 DNA, CDR3 protein. D genes are given only for firm matches. Clone size appears in some rows only: once, few, many, or a class for an expanded clone.

>-|-|TRBV10-2|TRBJ1-1
TGCGCCAGCAGTGAGTCGGTCACTGAAGCTTTCTTT
CASSESVTEAFF
>-|-|TRBV7-9|TRBJ2-7
TGTGCCAGCAGCCCCGGGACTTTCTACGAGCAGTACTTC
CASSPGTFYEQYF
>TRBD2|-|TRBV7-2|TRBJ2-1
TGTGCCAGCATGGGGTCTAGCGGGACCGGCGGGCAGTTCTTC
CASMGSSGTGGQFF
>-|-|TRBV5-6|TRBJ1-1
TGTGCCAGCAGCCCAGGTTACAGGGACACTGAAGCTTTCTTT
CASSPGYRDTEAFF
>-|-|TRBV2|TRBJ2-3
TGTGCCAGCAACCGACTAGTCAGCACAGATACGCAGTATTTT
CASNRLVSTDTQYF
>-|-|TRBV19|TRBJ1-5
TGTGCCAGTATTGAGAGAGCCTATAGCAATCAGCCCCAGCATTTT
CASIERAYSNQPQHF
>TRBD1|-|TRBV7-3|TRBJ2-2
TGTGCCAGCAGCGTTAACAGGGGGCTTAGCACCGGGGAGCTGTTTTTT
CASSVNRGLSTGELFF
>TRBD2|-|TRBV29-1|TRBJ2-2
TGCAGCGTTGAAGGCCTGGGAGGGGACGGCACCGGGGAGCTGTTTTTT
CSVEGLGGDGTGELFF
>-|-|TRBV2|TRBJ1-5
TGTGCCAGCAGTGACGGGCCCTTTAGCAATCAGCCCCAGCATTTT
CASSDGPFSNQPQHF
>TRBD2|-|TRBV4-3|TRBJ2-1
TGCGCCAGCAGTGCTACCGGGACTAGCGGGACCTATGAGCAGTTCTTC
CASSATGTSGTYEQFF
>TRBD2|-|TRBV7-2|TRBJ2-7
TGTGCCAGCAGCTCGGGACTAGCGGAGCCCTACGAGCAGTACTTC
CASSSGLAEPYEQYF
>-|-|TRBV28|TRBJ2-6
TGTGCCAGTGGAAAGCGACAAACTGGGGCCAACGTCCTGACTTTC
CASGKRQTGANVLTF
>TRBD1|-|TRBV4-1|TRBJ2-5
TGCGCCAGCAGCCAAGGGAGTTGGACAGGGTATGGGGAGACCCAGTACTTC
CASSQGSWTGYGETQYF
>-|-|TRBV7-2|TRBJ1-3
TGTGCCAGGTGGGGGCCTGGAAACACCATATATTTT
CARWGPGNTIYF
>-|once|TRBV6-2/TRBV6-3|TRBJ1-3
TGTGCCAGCAGTTACTCCGGGGGAAACACCATATATTTT
CASSYSGGNTIYF
>TRBD1|once|TRBV11-2|TRBJ1-4
TGTGCCAGCAGCTTCATACAGGGGGCTAGATATGAAAAACTGTTTTTT
CASSFIQGARYEKLFF
>-|-|TRBV7-8|TRBJ1-6
TGTGCCAGCAGCTTAGCAGGGGCTAATTCACCCCTCCACTTT
CASSLAGANSPLHF
>-|-|TRBV2|TRBJ1-1
TGTGCCAGCAGCCCAAGGGGCGGGAGGGCTGAAGCTTTCTTT
CASSPRGGRAEAFF
>-|-|TRBV6-5|TRBJ2-6
TGTGCAGGGGGTCAAGGACCAACCGGGGCCAACGTCCTGACTTTC
CAGGQGPTGANVLTF
>TRBD1|-|TRBV5-1|TRBJ1-5
TGCGCCAGCAGCGTGACAGGGAATAGCAATCAGCCCCAGCATTTT
CASSVTGNSNQPQHF
>-|-|TRBV12-5|TRBJ1-1
TGTGCTAGTGTCTCTCGGTCGGACGAAGCTTTCTTT
CASVSRSDEAFF
>-|-|TRBV21-1|TRBJ1-1
TGTGCCAGCAGCAAACGTAACAGACAAACGAACACTGAAGCTTTCTTT
CASSKRNRQTNTEAFF
>-|-|TRBV6-5|TRBJ1-5
TGTGCCAGCTCCAGGGCGCTTGGCAATCAGCCCCAGCATTTT
CASSRALGNQPQHF
>-|-|TRBV20-1|TRBJ2-7
TGCAGTGCTAGTGAAAGGTTCTACGAGCAGTACTTC
CSASERFYEQYF
>TRBD1|-|TRBV29-1|TRBJ2-7
TGCAGCGTTGGGAAGACAGGGATCGAGCAGTACTTC
CSVGKTGIEQYF
>-|-|TRBV6-1|TRBJ2-7
TGTGCCAGCAGTGAAAGCTACGGTCCTCAGGGTACGGAGCAGTACTTC
CASSESYGPQGTEQYF
>TRBD1|-|TRBV5-1|TRBJ1-6
TGCGCCAGCAGCCGGGACAGGGATTCACCCCTCCACTTT
CASSRDRDSPLHF
>-|few|TRBV4-2|TRBJ2-1
TGTGCCAGCAGCCAAGAGGACAGCTCCTACAATGAGCAGTTCTTC
CASSQEDSSYNEQFF
>-|-|TRBV6-1|TRBJ1-1
TGTGCCAGCAGTGAAGAGATCGGGGTTTACACTGAAGCTTTCTTT
CASSEEIGVYTEAFF
>TRBD2|-|TRBV4-2|TRBJ2-7
TGTGCCAGCAGCCAGGGACTAGCGGGAGTCGACGAGCAGTACTTC
CASSQGLAGVDEQYF